The following is a T cell receptor beta chain sequence with its context. The CDR3 runs 15 residues. Germline lookup yields CDR1 SGHVS and CDR2 FNYEAQ. J lost 3 bases, V lost 1 base, and 3 bases had no gene match. This sample is drawn from a study of technical replicates of blood from four donors. Libraries were prepared by immunoSEQ multiplex PCR; TCRdb keeps only in-frame clonotypes and omits some of them. The table includes tens of thousands of clones, 85% to 95% detected once. This sequence joins TRBV7-6 and TRBJ2-1, with 7 bases lining up with TRBD2. The clonotype originates from a human donor in good health. Sample: T cells isolated from PBMCs. The CDR3, as DNA: TGTGCCAGCAGCTTAGTCGAGCGGGGCTACAATGAGCAGTTCTTC. This gives the protein CASSLVERGYNEQFF.